Below, 25 T cell receptor beta chains from the same sample are listed, as sequenced in a study of blood T cell repertoires in COVID-19. This table comes from immunoSEQ multiplex PCR, and its TCRdb copy is limited to in-frame clones, with some not included. The repertoire holds some 70,000 clones, roughly nine tenths seen once, with about 7.9% in the top ten. The specimen sequenced was peripheral blood. The receptors come from a human donor in a cohort sampled during active COVID-19.

This clone was seen just once. The chain links TRBV5-4 to TRBJ1-4; D is possibly TRBD1 (5 bases). V was trimmed by 2 bases and J by 4 bases, leaving 9 bases between them. The germline V gene has CDR1 SGHNT and CDR2 YYREEE (reference sequence). The CDR3 is 14 residues long. CDR3 in DNA: TGTGCCAGCAGCTTACCAGGGATTAATGAAAAACTGTTTTTT. Residues: CASSLPGINEKLFF. Based on the CDR3 plus reference TRBV5-4 and TRBJ1-4, the full variable domain is ETGVTQSPTHLIKTRGQQVTLRCSSQSGHNTVSWYQQALGQGPQFIFQYYREEENGRGNFPPRFSGLQFPNYSSELNVNALELDDSALYLCASSLPGINEKLFFGSGTQLSVL.

V gene TRBV29-1 combines with J gene TRBJ2-7, with 8 bases identical to TRBD1. Germline trimming cut 7 bases from V and 5 bases from J; bases unmatched to any gene: 13. The germline gives CDR1 SQVTM, CDR2 ANQGSEA. This CDR3 comprises 14 residues. Written as DNA, the CDR3 is TGCAGCGGACGACCAGGGGGCGCCGCGGACGAGCAGTACTTC. It codes for CSGRPGGAADEQYF.

The chain uses TRBV7-2 and TRBJ1-6; 8 bases match TRBD1. Unmatched junction bases numbered 5, after V lost 5 bases and J lost 5 bases. This CDR3 spans 15 amino acids. Per the germline V gene, CDR1 is SGHTA and CDR2 is FQGNSA. Here the CDR3 reads CASSAQTGDNSPLHF. The CDR3 coding sequence is TGTGCCAGCAGCGCCCAGACAGGGGATAATTCACCCCTCCACTTT.

CDR3 coding DNA: TGTGCCACCAGCAGAGTGGGGCAAACCGTGAACACCGGGGAGCTGTTTTTT. Translated, it gives CATSRVGQTVNTGELFF. The J gene is TRBJ2-2, the V gene TRBV15, with a tentative D call TRBD1 (5 bases). This CDR3 has 17 amino acids. The germline gives CDR1 LNHNV, CDR2 YYDKDF (reference sequence). The germline V and J ends were trimmed by 1 base and 1 base, with 13 bases remaining between them.

This chain links TRBV19 with TRBJ2-1; 7 bases map to TRBD1. Germline V gene lookup returns CDR1 LNHDA and CDR2 SQIVND (reference sequence). Trimming removed 4 bases from V and 5 bases from J; junction bases left unmatched: 5. The CDR3 totals 14 residues. Here the CDR3 reads CASSRQGRDNEQFF. CDR3 bases: TGTGCCAGTAGTAGACAGGGACGGGACAATGAGCAGTTCTTC.

CDR3 sequence reads: CASSPGAASYNEQFF. The DNA for the CDR3 is TGCGCCAGCAGCCCTGGGGCCGCCTCCTACAATGAGCAGTTCTTC. The chain links TRBV4-1 to TRBJ2-1; possible D gene TRBD1, 5 bases. Germline V CDR1 and CDR2: MGHRA, YSYEKL. The ends were cut back, 4 bases at V and 0 bases at J, with 10 bases in the middle. This CDR3 is 15 amino acids long.

The chain has TRBV20-1 and TRBJ2-3, with TRBD1 identical over 7 bases. CDR1 and CDR2 (germline): DFQATT, SNEGSKA (reference sequence). The CDR3 contains 13 residues. J lost 5 bases, V lost 3 bases, and 5 bases had no gene match. The CDR3 is CSASLGGVDTQYF. DNA of the CDR3: TGCAGTGCTAGTTTAGGGGGCGTAGATACGCAGTATTTT.

The rearrangement joins TRBV18 to TRBJ2-3; 9 bases fit TRBD1. Per the germline V gene, CDR1 is KGHSH and CDR2 is LQKENI. The length of the CDR3 is 15 residues. The V gene end was trimmed by 4 bases and the J gene end by 2 bases; junction bases not matched to a gene: 4. CDR3 DNA sequence: TGTGCCAGCTCACGGGGACAGGGCCCCACAGATACGCAGTATTTT. As protein: CASSRGQGPTDTQYF.

The J gene is TRBJ1-2, the V gene TRBV28, with TRBD1 as a possible D gene (6 bases). Trimming cost V 6 bases and J 6 bases, with 17 bases left between them. The CDR3 consists of 14 residues. Per germline, CDR1 MDHEN and CDR2 SYDVKM. The CDR3: CASSAGGQYDGYTF. CDR3 coding DNA: TGTGCCAGCAGCGCCGGGGGGCAATACGATGGCTACACCTTC.

The chain couples TRBV18 to TRBJ2-7, with D tentatively TRBD1 (6 bases). Germline CDR1 reads KGHSH; CDR2 reads LQKENI. This CDR3 has 14 amino acids. V was cut by 2 bases and J by 7 bases, with 15 bases left in between. CDR3 protein: CASSPLGGMGEQYF. CDR3 DNA: TGTGCCAGCTCACCATTAGGGGGTATGGGAGAGCAGTACTTC.

This clone was observed once. The rearrangement links TRBV7-6 to TRBJ1-6; D perhaps matches TRBD1 (6 bases). V was shortened by 3 bases and J by 0 bases, with 9 bases between the two germline ends. The length of the CDR3 is 16 residues. CDR1 SGHVS and CDR2 FNYEAQ come from the germline V gene. This CDR3 reads CASSLQGSSYNSPLHF. The CDR3 DNA is TGTGCCAGCAGCTTGCAGGGGAGCTCCTATAATTCACCCCTCCACTTT.

The CDR3 is CASSFGAQGGTDTQYF. CDR3 DNA: TGTGCCAGCAGCTTCGGCGCGCAGGGTGGCACAGATACGCAGTATTTT. The chain combines TRBV5-5 with TRBJ2-3; D is perhaps TRBD1 (5 bases). V was cut by 2 bases and J by 1 base, with 14 bases left in between. Germline CDR1 SGHKS, CDR2 YYEKEE (reference sequence). This CDR3 is 16 amino acids long.

The chain combines TRBV5-1 with TRBJ2-1; D gene uncertain. The CDR3 runs to 12 residues. V dropped 0 bases and J dropped 7 bases, with 5 bases sitting between them. Germline V gives CDR1 SGHRS, CDR2 YFSETQ. Written as DNA, the CDR3 is TGCGCCAGCAGCTTGGCTCGTAATGAGCAGTTCTTC. This codes for CASSLARNEQFF.

The chain uses TRBV20-1 and TRBJ1-5; TRBD1 agrees at 7 bases. Germline-derived CDR1 and CDR2 are DFQATT and SNEGSKA (reference sequence). The CDR3 loop spans 17 amino acids. The junction had 11 bases not matched to a gene; V was cut back by 3 bases and J by 0 bases. The CDR3 region is CSASNRDSAYSNQPQHF. CDR3 bases: TGCAGTGCTAGTAACCGGGACAGCGCCTATAGCAATCAGCCCCAGCATTTT.

The chain carries TRBV9 and TRBJ2-2, with TRBD1 as a possible D gene (5 bases). Germline CDR1 is SGDLS and CDR2 is YYNGEE. The CDR3 contains 18 residues. V lost 3 bases and J lost 0, with 18 bases in between. The CDR3 here is CASSDGRGRTSNTGELFF. DNA of the CDR3: TGTGCCAGCAGCGACGGAAGGGGAAGAACCTCGAACACCGGGGAGCTGTTTTTT. Supplemented by reference TRBV9 and TRBJ2-2, the full variable domain reads DSGVTQTPKHLITATGQRVTLRCSPRSGDLSVYWYQQSLDQGLQFLIQYYNGEERAKGNILERFSAQQFPDLHSELNLSSLELGDSALYFCASSDGRGRTSNTGELFFGEGSRLTVL.

The chain carries TRBV7-2 and TRBJ2-1; 13 nucleotides align to TRBD2. Germline lookup yields CDR1 SGHTA and CDR2 FQGNSA. Trimming removed 5 bases from V and 8 bases from J; junction bases left unmatched: 6. The CDR3 is 15 amino acids. CDR3 in amino acids: CASSPGLAGVYEQFF. Here the CDR3 DNA reads TGTGCCAGCAGCCCCGGACTAGCGGGAGTTTATGAGCAGTTCTTC. Full variable domain (outside the CDR3, taken from reference TRBV7-2 and TRBJ2-1): GAGVSQSPSNKVTEKGKDVELRCDPISGHTALYWYRQSLGQGLEFLIYFQGNSAPDKSGLPSDRFSAERTGGSVSTLTIQRTQQEDSAVYLCASSPGLAGVYEQFFGPGTRLTVL.

V usage is TRBV7-2 and J usage is TRBJ2-7; 7 bases match TRBD1. The germline CDR1 and CDR2 sequences are SGHTA and FQGNSA. V was pared by 5 bases and J by 3 bases, with 4 bases of the junction left unmatched. CDR3 length equals 13 residues. This CDR3 is CASSVGQSYEQYF. CDR3 in DNA: TGTGCCAGCAGCGTGGGACAGAGCTACGAGCAGTACTTC. Together with reference TRBV7-2 and TRBJ2-7, the CDR3 gives the full variable domain: GAGVSQSPSNKVTEKGKDVELRCDPISGHTALYWYRQSLGQGLEFLIYFQGNSAPDKSGLPSDRFSAERTGGSVSTLTIQRTQQEDSAVYLCASSVGQSYEQYFGPGTRLTVT.

The rearrangement joins TRBV5-1 to TRBJ2-5, with unresolved D. The CDR3 is 16 residues long. V lost 0 bases and J 0 bases, leaving 12 bases between the germline ends. In germline, CDR1 is SGHRS, CDR2 YFSETQ. CDR3 coding DNA: TGCGCCAGCAGCTTGGCCCCCCTCGAGTACCAAGAGACCCAGTACTTC. This translates into CASSLAPLEYQETQYF.

This clone was seen once. Sequence at one end of the junction differs from germline and may be a read error. The CDR3 DNA follows: TGTGCCAGCAGCCGAGACAGGGTGTGGGACTTC. This translates into CASSRDRVWDF. The V call is TRBV5-8, the J call TRBJ2-5, with 7 nucleotides matching TRBD1. The CDR3 has 11 amino acids. Germline CDR1 SGHTS, CDR2 YDEGEE.

The J gene is TRBJ2-5, the V gene TRBV12-5; D might be TRBD1 (5 bases). Germline V gene lookup returns CDR1 LGHNT and CDR2 FRNRAP. V lost 5 bases, J lost 3 bases, and 10 bases lay in between. CDR3 size: 13 residues. CDR3 in DNA: TGTGCTAGTGGTGTCGACAGCGAAGAGACCCAGTACTTC. Protein: CASGVDSEETQYF.

This clone was seen once. The chain recombines TRBV19 with TRBJ1-2; 8 bases line up with TRBD1. CDR1 LNHDA and CDR2 SQIVND come from the germline V gene (reference sequence). V lost 6 bases, J lost 6 bases, and 6 bases stayed unmatched. The CDR3 extends over 13 amino acids. The CDR3 nucleotides read TGTGCCAGTAGCAGCAGGGGGCGCGATGGCTACACCTTC. Translation: CASSSRGRDGYTF. The whole variable domain, filled in from reference TRBV19 and TRBJ1-2, reads DGGITQSPKYLFRKEGQNVTLSCEQNLNHDAMYWYRQDPGQGLRLIYYSQIVNDFQKGDIAEGYSVSREKKESFPLTVTSAQKNPTAFYLCASSSRGRDGYTFGSGTRLTVV.

V gene TRBV7-2 combines with J gene TRBJ1-5; 7 nucleotides align to TRBD1. V lost 3 bases and J lost 3; bases outside the gene matches: 8. Per the germline V gene, CDR1 is SGHTA and CDR2 is FQGNSA. This CDR3 has 16 amino acids. This chain's CDR3 is CASSFQTGPINQPQHF. CDR3 nucleotide sequence: TGTGCCAGCAGCTTCCAGACAGGGCCTATCAATCAGCCCCAGCATTTT.

The V gene is TRBV14, the J gene TRBJ1-1, with D uncertain. The CDR3 spans 15 residues. The V gene's germline CDR1 is SGHDN and CDR2 FVKESK. The germline V and J ends were trimmed by 0 bases and 7 bases, with 15 bases remaining between them. The DNA for the CDR3 is TGTGCCAGCAGCCAAGACCGTCGGAAATCTAGTGAAGCTTTCTTT. This encodes CASSQDRRKSSEAFF.

V gene TRBV7-2 combines with J gene TRBJ2-1; 9 bases agree with TRBD1. With 5 bases clipped from V and 4 bases from J, the junction kept 9 bases outside the gene matches. This CDR3 is 16 amino acids long. Germline loops: CDR1 SGHTA, CDR2 FQGNSA. The CDR3 DNA follows: TGTGCCAGCAGCCCCGCCGGGACAGGGTCGTACAATGAGCAGTTCTTC. Its protein is CASSPAGTGSYNEQFF.

This chain links TRBV7-3 with TRBJ2-1; possible D gene TRBD1, 6 bases. The germline V gene has CDR1 SGHTA and CDR2 FQGTGA. The CDR3 covers 13 residues. The V end lost 2 bases, the J end lost 10 bases, and 12 bases lay between the germline ends. The CDR3 DNA reads TGTGCCAGCAGCTTAGGGGGCTACTGGGAGCAGTTCTTC. Translation: CASSLGGYWEQFF.